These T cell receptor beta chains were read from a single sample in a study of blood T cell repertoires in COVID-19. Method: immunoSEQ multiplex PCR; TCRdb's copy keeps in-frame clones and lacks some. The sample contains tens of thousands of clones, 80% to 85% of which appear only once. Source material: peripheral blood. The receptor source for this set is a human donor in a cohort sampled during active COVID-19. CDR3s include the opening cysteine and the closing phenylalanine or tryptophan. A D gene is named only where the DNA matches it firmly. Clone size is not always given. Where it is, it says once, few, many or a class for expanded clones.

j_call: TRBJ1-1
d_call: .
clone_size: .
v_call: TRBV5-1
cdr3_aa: CASSAGGPRAEAFF
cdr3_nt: TGCGCCAGCAGCGCTGGAGGACCGAGGGCTGAAGCTTTCTTT

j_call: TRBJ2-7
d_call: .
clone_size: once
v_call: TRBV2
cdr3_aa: CASGTLVRKITYEQYF
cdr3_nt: TGTGCCAGCGGGACTTTAGTGCGGAAAATTACCTACGAGCAGTACTTC

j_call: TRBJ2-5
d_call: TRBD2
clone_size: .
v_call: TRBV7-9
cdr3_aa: CASSETSGGAGETQYF
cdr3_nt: TGTGCCAGCAGCGAGACTAGCGGGGGGGCAGGAGAGACCCAGTACTTC

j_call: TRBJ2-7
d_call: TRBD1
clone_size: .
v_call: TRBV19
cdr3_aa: CASEQGGGYEQYF
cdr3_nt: TGTGCCAGTGAACAGGGGGGCGGCTACGAGCAGTACTTC

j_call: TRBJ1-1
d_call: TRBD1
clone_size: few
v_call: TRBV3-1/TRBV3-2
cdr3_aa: CASSQPRTGGTEAFF
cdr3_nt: TGTGCCAGCAGCCAACCCCGGACAGGGGGAACTGAAGCTTTCTTT

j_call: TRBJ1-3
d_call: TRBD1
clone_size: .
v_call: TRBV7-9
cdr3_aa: CASSYDREISGNTIYF
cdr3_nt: TGTGCCAGCAGCTATGACAGGGAAATCTCTGGAAACACCATATATTTT

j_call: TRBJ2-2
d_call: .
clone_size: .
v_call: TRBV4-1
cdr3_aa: CASSQGPGVTGELFF
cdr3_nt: TGCGCCAGCAGCCAGGGTCCGGGAGTCACCGGGGAGCTGTTTTTT

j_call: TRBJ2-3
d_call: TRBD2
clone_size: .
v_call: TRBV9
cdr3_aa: CASSPHTSGGGITDTQYF
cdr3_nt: TGTGCCAGCAGCCCCCACACTAGCGGGGGGGGGATCACAGATACGCAGTATTTT

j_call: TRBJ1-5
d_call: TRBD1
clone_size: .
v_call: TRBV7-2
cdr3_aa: CASSLGQTYNQPQHF
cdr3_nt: TGTGCCAGCAGCTTGGGACAGACATACAATCAGCCCCAGCATTTT

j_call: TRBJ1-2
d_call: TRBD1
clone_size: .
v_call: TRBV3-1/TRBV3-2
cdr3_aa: CASSPSRQGGYYGYTF
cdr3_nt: TGTGCCAGCAGCCCCTCCCGACAGGGGGGGTACTATGGCTACACCTTC

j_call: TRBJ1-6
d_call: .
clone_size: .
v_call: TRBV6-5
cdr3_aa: CAAGNNSPLHF
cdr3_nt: TGTGCCGCGGGGAATAATTCACCCCTCCACTTT

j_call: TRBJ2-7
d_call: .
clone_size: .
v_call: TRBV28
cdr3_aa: CASSLTYEQYF
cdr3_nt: TGTGCCAGCAGTTTAACATACGAGCAGTACTTC

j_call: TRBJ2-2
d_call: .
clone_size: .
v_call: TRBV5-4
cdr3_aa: CATSGGAWAGELFF
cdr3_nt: TGTGCCACCTCAGGCGGGGCATGGGCCGGGGAGCTGTTTTTT

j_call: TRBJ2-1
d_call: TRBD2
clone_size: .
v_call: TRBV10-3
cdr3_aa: CAISESASGTNEQFF
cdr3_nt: TGTGCCATCAGTGAATCGGCTAGCGGGACAAATGAGCAGTTCTTC